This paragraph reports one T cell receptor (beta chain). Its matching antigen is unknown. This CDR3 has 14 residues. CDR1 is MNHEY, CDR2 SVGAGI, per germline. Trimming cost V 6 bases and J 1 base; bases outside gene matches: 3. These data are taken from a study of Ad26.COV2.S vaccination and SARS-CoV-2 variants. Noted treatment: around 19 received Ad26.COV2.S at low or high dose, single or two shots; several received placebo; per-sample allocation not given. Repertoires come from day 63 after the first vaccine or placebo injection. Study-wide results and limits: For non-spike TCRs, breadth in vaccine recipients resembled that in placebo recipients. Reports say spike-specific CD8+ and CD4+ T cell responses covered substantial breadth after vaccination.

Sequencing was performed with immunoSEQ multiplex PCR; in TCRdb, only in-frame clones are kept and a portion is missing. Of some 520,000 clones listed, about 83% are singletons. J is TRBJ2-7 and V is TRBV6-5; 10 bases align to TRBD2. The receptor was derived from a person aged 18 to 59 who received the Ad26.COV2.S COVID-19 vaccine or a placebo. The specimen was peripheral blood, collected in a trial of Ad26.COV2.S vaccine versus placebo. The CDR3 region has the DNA TGTGCCAGCAGAGGGACTAGCGTTTCCTACGAGCAGTACTTC. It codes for CASRGTSVSYEQYF.